This record looks at one T cell receptor (beta chain) sequence and its context. The antigen is undetermined. The CDR3 is 14 residues long. Trimming removed 7 bases at V and 2 bases at J, with 15 bases between. Germline lookup yields CDR1 MNHNS and CDR2 SASEGT. This sample was included in a study of cytomegalovirus exposure and HLA in healthy donors. The wider study: In a later analysis, it was reported that the 120 validation repertoires had been produced on the same platform as the 670 or so repertoires belonging to the first cohort. Points from the study as a whole: Reports indicated that the classifier achieved high specificity and sensitivity in diagnosing cytomegalovirus status. The study recorded about 150 TCR beta chains that were cytomegalovirus-associated.

TCRdb's copy holds only in-frame clones and misses some; the assay was immunoSEQ multiplex PCR. The sample gives tens of thousands of clones, about 91% of which show up once; approximately 1.4% is in the top ten. This receptor was identified in a man aged 18 to 29 in good health and CMV-seronegative. V is TRBV6-1 and J is TRBJ2-7; D call uncertain. Sequenced material: PBMCs. In DNA, the CDR3 is TGTGCCAGCAAAGCCACTTTTCTTACCTACGAGCAGTACTTC. Its protein product is CASKATFLTYEQYF.